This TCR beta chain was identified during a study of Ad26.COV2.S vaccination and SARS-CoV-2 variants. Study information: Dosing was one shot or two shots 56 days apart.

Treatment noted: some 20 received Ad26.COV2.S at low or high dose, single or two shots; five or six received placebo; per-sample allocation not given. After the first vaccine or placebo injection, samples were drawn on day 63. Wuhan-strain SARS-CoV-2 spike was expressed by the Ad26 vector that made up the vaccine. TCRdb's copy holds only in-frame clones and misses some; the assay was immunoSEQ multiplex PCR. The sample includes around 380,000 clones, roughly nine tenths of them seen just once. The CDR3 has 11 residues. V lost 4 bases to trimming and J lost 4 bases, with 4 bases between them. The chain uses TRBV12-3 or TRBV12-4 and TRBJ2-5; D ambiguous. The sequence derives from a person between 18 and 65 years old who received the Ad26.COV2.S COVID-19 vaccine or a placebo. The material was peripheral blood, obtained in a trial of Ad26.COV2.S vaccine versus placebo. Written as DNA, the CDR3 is TGTGCCAGCAGTTGGGGAGAGACCCAGTACTTC. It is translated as CASSWGETQYF.